This is a list of T cell receptor beta chains from one sample in a study of T cells in tuberculosis. Assay used: immunoSEQ multiplex PCR; TCRdb lists only in-frame clones, some missing. The data contain more than 30,000 clones, 97% of them singletons. The sample comprised PBMCs. The receptor source for this set is a donor between 10 and 29 years old with latent tuberculosis or without tuberculosis infection. The conserved cysteine and the conserved F or W are not part of the CDR3 here.

j_call v_call cdr3_aa
TRBJ2-5 TRBV7-2 ASSLVLRSQETQY
TRBJ2-2 TRBV5-1 ASSFPSANTGELF
TRBJ1-5 TRBV28 ASSFGGARQPQH
TRBJ2-7 TRBV18 ASSRPRTGVSSRYEQY
TRBJ2-7 TRBV7-2 ASSLAFSDSYEQY
TRBJ1-2 TRBV5-8 ASSTIARDGYT
TRBJ1-1 TRBV5-1 ASSLDRVWNTEAF
TRBJ2-5 TRBV4-2 ASSQRGRETQY
TRBJ2-7 TRBV5-1 ASSVSGTLIYYEQY
TRBJ2-3 TRBV9 ASSVEGGAPDTQY
TRBJ2-1 TRBV2 ASRLTLAGPNEQF
TRBJ2-7 TRBV4-1 ASSQGKLGGAALEQY
TRBJ1-1 TRBV9 ASAGGIMNTEAF
TRBJ1-2 TRBV4-1 ASSPRTGGSYGYT
TRBJ1-2 TRBV4-1 ASSQDRNYGYT